The entry that follows covers one TCR beta chain sequence. Its specificity is unknown. The data were obtained in a study of T cell clones after liver transplantation. Looking at the study overall: HCV positivity affected three of eight recipients; the rest lacked autoimmune or viral indications. Study results and limitations: Post-transplant, graft-donor-reactive CD4 TCRbeta sequences in blood dropped significantly in most of the 8 subjects.

Produced via immunoSEQ multiplex PCR; TCRdb's table is partial and in-frame only. The repertoire holds 90,000 to 120,000 clones, with 82% as singletons. This TCR derives from a human donor who received a liver transplant. Material: CD4+ T cells from blood, obtained before liver transplant.

The CDR3 is CASSYMTGIENTIYF. The DNA of the CDR3 is TGTGCCAGCAGCTATATGACAGGGATAGAAAACACCATATATTTT. This rearrangement joins TRBV5-4 to TRBJ1-3, with 7 bases that match TRBD1. Trimming at V came to 3 bases and at J to 6 bases, leaving 9 bases not matched to a gene. The CDR3 loop spans 15 amino acids. The germline gives CDR1 SGHNT, CDR2 YYREEE (reference sequence). Drawing the rest from reference TRBV5-4 and TRBJ1-3, the complete variable domain is ETGVTQSPTHLIKTRGQQVTLRCSSQSGHNTVSWYQQALGQGPQFIFQYYREEENGRGNFPPRFSGLQFPNYSSELNVNALELDDSALYLCASSYMTGIENTIYFGEGSWLTVV.